This is a list of T cell receptor beta chains from one sample in a study of coeliac disease. The repertoire was sequenced with immunoSEQ multiplex PCR; TCRdb's copy has only in-frame clones and lacks some. The data show roughly 1,100 clones, roughly 66% seen once. The sequenced sample consisted of lamina propria lymphocytes from the gut. Receptors were obtained from a woman between 35 and 50 years old with celiac disease on a gluten-free diet, and with hypertension. Each CDR3 is given with its conserved first and last residue. Each record gives: CDR3 DNA, CDR3 protein, V gene, J gene, D gene, clone size. The D gene is left open where the match is weak. Only some rows state a clone size, as once, few, many or a class for expanded clones.

CDR3nt: TGCGCCAGCAGCCGGGACAGCACCTGGAGCTCCTATAATTCACCCCTCCACTTT; CDR3aa: CASSRDSTWSSYNSPLHF; v_gene: TRBV5-1; j_gene: TRBJ1-6; d_gene: TRBD1; abundance: .
CDR3nt: TGCGCCAGCAGCTCCCGACAGGGAGAGAGCTACGAGCAGTACTTC; CDR3aa: CASSSRQGESYEQYF; v_gene: TRBV5-1; j_gene: TRBJ2-7; d_gene: TRBD1; abundance: few
CDR3nt: TGTGCCAGCAGCGCCGACTATGGCACAGATACGCAGTATTTT; CDR3aa: CASSADYGTDTQYF; v_gene: TRBV5-4; j_gene: TRBJ2-3; d_gene: .; abundance: .
CDR3nt: TGTGCCGGCGGAAGGCGGGGCGGTCTTGGGGAGCAGTACTTC; CDR3aa: CAGGRRGGLGEQYF; v_gene: TRBV28; j_gene: TRBJ2-7; d_gene: .; abundance: .
CDR3nt: TGTGCCAGCAGTCGGGGGGCGCCGAGTCAGCCCCAGCATTTT; CDR3aa: CASSRGAPSQPQHF; v_gene: TRBV6-1; j_gene: TRBJ1-5; d_gene: .; abundance: .
CDR3nt: TGTGCCAGCAGAGGTGATAGGAGGAGCAATCAGCCCCAGCATTTT; CDR3aa: CASRGDRRSNQPQHF; v_gene: TRBV7-2; j_gene: TRBJ1-5; d_gene: .; abundance: .
CDR3nt: TGCGCCAGCAGCTTGTTACCAGGGGACACTGAAGCTTTCTTT; CDR3aa: CASSLLPGDTEAFF; v_gene: TRBV5-1; j_gene: TRBJ1-1; d_gene: .; abundance: few
CDR3nt: TGTGCCAGCAGCCACGAACAAGTAACCATCAGGAAGTATGGCTACACCTTC; CDR3aa: CASSHEQVTIRKYGYTF; v_gene: TRBV7-9; j_gene: TRBJ1-2; d_gene: .; abundance: .
CDR3nt: TGCAGTCGGGACAGACTGTACGAGCAGTACTTC; CDR3aa: CSRDRLYEQYF; v_gene: TRBV20-1; j_gene: TRBJ2-7; d_gene: TRBD1; abundance: few
CDR3nt: TGTGCCAGCAGCTTAGGAGATCCGAACACTGAAGCTTTCTTT; CDR3aa: CASSLGDPNTEAFF; v_gene: TRBV5-4; j_gene: TRBJ1-1; d_gene: .; abundance: .
CDR3nt: TGTGCCAGCAGTTTAATATGGGGGGAGGAATCACCCCTCCACTTT; CDR3aa: CASSLIWGEESPLHF; v_gene: TRBV27; j_gene: TRBJ1-6; d_gene: .; abundance: .
CDR3nt: TGTGCCAGCTCACCCGGGACTAGTGCCCCCAAGGAGTTCTTC; CDR3aa: CASSPGTSAPKEFF; v_gene: TRBV18; j_gene: TRBJ2-1; d_gene: TRBD2; abundance: .
CDR3nt: TGTGCCAGCAGCCAAGAAAGGGGCTACAATGAGCAGTTCTTC; CDR3aa: CASSQERGYNEQFF; v_gene: TRBV14; j_gene: TRBJ2-1; d_gene: .; abundance: .
CDR3nt: TGTGCCAGCAGCAAATATCAAGTAACCATCAGGAAGTATGGCTACACCTTC; CDR3aa: CASSKYQVTIRKYGYTF; v_gene: TRBV7-9; j_gene: TRBJ1-2; d_gene: .; abundance: .